The source of this TCR beta chain is a study of shared clonotypes between healthy human individuals. This CDR3 has 17 residues. Germline V CDR1 and CDR2: MGHRA, YSYEKL. Trimming cost V 3 bases and J 9 bases, with 24 bases left between them. Sequencing used immunoSEQ multiplex PCR; TCRdb keeps in-frame clones, though not all of them. The top ten clones hold about 1.2% of a sample with about 1,500,000 clones, roughly 96% of them seen once. The chain joins TRBV4-1 to TRBJ1-5; weak D call: TRBD1 (6 bases). The sample comprised naive CD4+ T cells sorted from blood. Described subset: CD45RA+ positively selected. This receptor was taken from a man aged 25-40 years in good health. CDR3 in amino acids: CASSQLIWGTPWGPQHF. The DNA for the CDR3 is TGCGCCAGCAGCCAGTTAATTTGGGGGACACCTTGGGGGCCCCAGCATTTT.